The sequence of this TCR beta chain was determined in a study of T cell changes during pregnancy in multiple sclerosis. V was clipped by 0 bases and J by 8 bases; unmatched bases: 9. From germline, CDR1 is LGHNA and CDR2 YNFKEQ. The CDR3 loop spans 16 amino acids. Profiled with immunoSEQ multiplex PCR; TCRdb holds only in-frame clones, not every one. The sample holds approximately 57,000 clones, roughly 90% seen once. Sample: peripheral blood, taken after pregnancy. The TCR originated in a female donor in good health, enrolled as a control in a pregnancy study. V gene TRBV4-2 combines with J gene TRBJ1-4; 7 bases align to TRBD1. This chain's CDR3 is CASSQDRQGVGEKLFF. In DNA form, the CDR3 reads TGTGCCAGCAGCCAAGATCGGCAGGGGGTAGGGGAAAAACTGTTTTTT.